This T cell receptor (beta chain) was profiled in a study of Graves' ophthalmopathy and Graves' hyperthyroidism. About the study: The term stable hyperthyroidism indicated an absence of ophthalmopathy within 18 months of follow-up.

Enrollment excluded any patients with other autoimmune diseases, uncontrolled infections, pregnancy or lactation. Clinical symptoms, serum thyroxine, TRAb, thyroid ultrasound and orbital computed tomography determined diagnosis. In this sample, this clonotype turned up many times. Its antigen remains unknown. Findings and limits, study-wide: Ophthalmopathy progression predictions by the model showed 72% to 80% specificity and approximately 70% sensitivity.

The CDR3 loop spans 17 amino acids. V lost 5 bases to trimming and J lost 5 bases; unmatched junction nucleotides: 15. Germline CDR1 is KGHDR and CDR2 is SFDVKD. RNA transcripts provided the template for amplifying TCR beta CDR3 regions. First-round RT-PCR with HTBI primers preceded a second-round multiplex PCR. A single record per CDR3 protein comes from TCRdb applying MiXCR to the multiplex PCR reads. The sample holds about 590,000 distinct CDR3 sequences; 35% to 40% are singletons and the top ten take 3.5% to 4.5%. Sequencing input: peripheral blood or thyroid tissue (not recorded which). This chain uses TRBV24-1 with TRBJ2-5; 8 bases match TRBD2. The receptor's source is an adult man with Graves' hyperthyroidism. Written as DNA, the CDR3 is TGTGCCACCAGTGGTCCGGGACTAGAGAGGGGAAGGGAGACCCAGTACTTC. It codes for CATSGPGLERGRETQYF.